These 22 T cell receptor beta chains share one sample of origin, sequenced in a study of identical twins. A single record per CDR3 protein comes from TCRdb applying MiXCR to the 5' RACE reads. The profile shows fewer than 800,000 distinct CDR3 sequences, around 7.5% of them singletons. These data also formed part of another study, on yellow fever vaccine responses in identical twins.

Sequences were obtained from PBMCs. These receptor sequences come from a woman aged 18 to 35 in good health.

The chain recombines TRBV11-2 with TRBJ2-1, with 8 nucleotides matching TRBD1. Per germline, CDR1 SGHAT and CDR2 FQNNGV. The CDR3 consists of 15 residues. The junction had 10 bases not matched to a gene; V was cut back by 5 bases and J by 7 bases. CDR3: CASSRDRRVGNEQFF. Here the CDR3 DNA reads TGTGCCAGCAGCCGGGACAGGCGGGTGGGGAATGAGCAGTTCTTC.

This clonotype was detected ten times or more. The chain links TRBV12-3 or TRBV12-4 to TRBJ2-7, with D possibly TRBD1 on 5 matching bases. V was trimmed by 1 base and J by 2 bases, leaving 15 bases between them. The CDR3 runs 16 residues. CDR3 amino acids: CASSLGRTRGTYEQYF. The CDR3 coding sequence is TGTGCCAGCAGTTTAGGAAGGACAAGGGGTACCTACGAGCAGTACTTC.

This clonotype has more than one count but fewer than ten. The chain couples TRBV12-3 or TRBV12-4 to TRBJ2-7, with TRBD1 matching over 11 bases. This CDR3 contains 14 residues. Unmatched junction bases numbered 2, after V lost 3 bases and J lost 4 bases. In nucleotides, the CDR3 is TGTGCCAGCAGTTTCGGGACAGGGGGTTACGAGCAGTACGTC. Protein: CASSFGTGGYEQYV.

J is TRBJ2-3 and V is TRBV10-3, with D perhaps TRBD1 (5 bases). The V end lost 0 bases, the J end lost 2 bases, and 15 bases lay between the germline ends. The CDR3 sequence is 17 residues long. Germline V gene data show CDR1 as ENHRY and CDR2 as SYGVKD. CDR3 sequence reads: CAISESLDRVYTDTQYF. The CDR3 DNA reads TGTGCCATCAGTGAGTCGCTCGACAGAGTATACACAGATACGCAGTATTTT.

On this clonotype: This may be a read error, as it is one base from a much larger clone. This rearrangement joins TRBV12-5 to TRBJ2-2; perhaps TRBD2 as D (6 bases). Germline values: CDR1 LGHNT, CDR2 FRNRAP. The CDR3 spans 13 residues. The CDR3 sequence: CASGLSPAGGLFF. Here the CDR3 DNA reads TGTGCTAGTGGTTTGTCCCCGGCCGGGGGGCTGTTTTTT.

The chain joins TRBV12-3 or TRBV12-4 to TRBJ2-1; maybe TRBD2 (6 bases). Deletions cut 6 bases from V and 0 bases from J, with 15 bases between. The CDR3 has 16 amino acids. The CDR3 sequence: CASRSPSASSYNEQFF. CDR3 coding DNA: TGTGCCAGCAGGTCCCCTAGCGCTAGCTCCTACAATGAGCAGTTCTTC.

This clonotype was seen more than once but under ten times. This chain uses TRBV10-3 with TRBJ2-7; possible D gene TRBD1, 6 bases. CDR1 and CDR2 (germline): ENHRY, SYGVKD. V lost 6 bases to trimming and J lost 4 bases, with 19 bases between them. The CDR3 contains 15 residues. DNA of the CDR3: TGTGCCATCAGCCCTACAGGGAGCCTCGGGTACGAGCAGTACTTC. It specifies CAISPTGSLGYEQYF.

This chain uses TRBV20-1 with TRBJ2-7; 12 nucleotides line up with TRBD1. There are 16 residues in the CDR3. V lost 5 bases to trimming and J lost 4 bases; unmatched junction nucleotides: 12. The germline V gene encodes CDR1 DFQATT and CDR2 SNEGSKA (reference sequence). The CDR3 here is CSASSGTGGLLYEQYF. The CDR3 coding sequence is TGCAGTGCTTCATCCGGGACAGGGGGCCTTTTATACGAGCAGTACTTC.

This clonotype was seen a handful of times. The CDR3 DNA follows: TGCGCCAGCAGCTTGGAACACAACTACGAGCAGTACTTC. Amino acids: CASSLEHNYEQYF. The chain has TRBV5-1 and TRBJ2-7, with D unresolved. Trimming cost V 0 bases and J 3 bases, with 7 bases left between them. Germline assignment: CDR1 SGHRS and CDR2 YFSETQ. The CDR3 has 13 residues.

The V call is TRBV20-1, the J call TRBJ2-7; D not resolved. CDR1 DFQATT and CDR2 SNEGSKA come from the germline V gene (reference sequence). The length of the CDR3 is 13 residues. The V end was cut by 0 bases, the J end by 0 bases, with 6 bases between. As DNA, the CDR3 is TGCAGTGCTAGAGATGGCGGCTCCTACGAGCAGTACGTC. Protein sequence: CSARDGGSYEQYV.

A few counts support this clonotype. The chain recombines TRBV27 with TRBJ2-7; D remains unclear. The V end was cut by 0 bases, the J end by 0 bases, with 12 bases between. CDR3 size: 16 residues. Germline assignment: CDR1 MNHEY and CDR2 SMNVEV (reference sequence). The DNA of the CDR3 is TGTGCCAGCAGTTTATCGAAATTCGACCACTCCTACGAGCAGTACTTC. This codes for CASSLSKFDHSYEQYF.

This clonotype has only a few counts. The rearrangement uses TRBV29-1 and TRBJ2-5; 10 nucleotides match TRBD2. Trimming at V came to 7 bases and at J to 4 bases, leaving 0 bases not matched to a gene. The CDR3 length is 11 residues. The germline CDR1 and CDR2 sequences are SQVTM and ANQGSEA. For the CDR3, the DNA is TGCAGCGGACTAGCGGGAGAGACCCAGTACTTC. This translates into CSGLAGETQYF.

This sequence joins TRBV7-8 and TRBJ2-5, with TRBD1 matching over 7 bases. CDR1 SGHVS and CDR2 FQNEAQ come from the germline V gene. The length of the CDR3 is 13 residues. With V trimmed by 6 bases and J by 5 bases, 6 bases remained unmatched. The CDR3: CASRTGVVETQYF. CDR3 nucleotide sequence: TGTGCCAGCAGAACAGGGGTGGTCGAGACCCAGTACTTC.

This clonotype came up many times. The genes are TRBV20-1 and TRBJ1-5, with TRBD1 matching 8 bases. From germline, CDR1 is DFQATT and CDR2 SNEGSKA (reference sequence). The ends lost 1 base at V and 0 bases at J; junction bases unmatched: 8. The CDR3 sequence is 17 residues long. Written as DNA, the CDR3 is TGCAGTGCTAGAGGGACAGGGTCCCTGGGTAGCAATCAGCCCCAGCATTTT. This codes for CSARGTGSLGSNQPQHF.

This chain uses TRBV5-1 with TRBJ2-7; D not certain. Trimming removed 1 base from V and 6 bases from J, with 8 bases in between. There are 12 residues in the CDR3. Germline V lookup: CDR1 SGHRS, CDR2 YFSETQ. CDR3 sequence reads: CASSLYQAEQYF. The CDR3 coding sequence is TGCGCCAGCAGCTTGTACCAAGCCGAGCAGTACTTC.

This clonotype was detected ten times or more. V gene TRBV29-1 combines with J gene TRBJ2-2; perhaps TRBD2 as D (6 bases). This CDR3 spans 14 amino acids. Germline loops: CDR1 SQVTM, CDR2 ANQGSEA. V was pared by 2 bases and J by 2 bases, with 9 bases between. The CDR3 reads CSVEQRANTGELFF. CDR3 DNA sequence: TGCAGCGTTGAACAGCGGGCCAACACCGGGGAGCTGTTTTTT.

This clonotype was observed a few times. The chain links TRBV20-1 to TRBJ2-5; D may be TRBD2 (6 bases). Germline-derived CDR1 and CDR2 are DFQATT and SNEGSKA (reference sequence). There are 13 residues in the CDR3. The V gene lost 8 bases and the J gene lost 7 bases, with 20 bases spanning the gap. The CDR3 here is CSPTDWRGGTQYF. CDR3 coding DNA: TGCAGTCCAACAGACTGGAGGGGAGGGACCCAGTACTTC.

This clonotype was seen many times. The chain has TRBV12-3 or TRBV12-4 and TRBJ2-3; D remains unclear. The CDR3 spans 18 residues. V lost 2 bases, J lost 4 bases, and 22 bases lay in between. CDR3 in amino acids: CASSLFPPFQLGSDTQYF. The CDR3 coding sequence is TGTGCCAGCAGTTTATTCCCCCCCTTCCAGCTCGGGTCAGATACGCAGTATTTT.

This clonotype was seen repeatedly, ten times or more. The rearrangement uses TRBV24-1 and TRBJ2-2; D unresolved. The CDR3 is 15 amino acids. Germline CDR1 KGHDR, CDR2 SFDVKD. Trimming stripped 2 bases from V and 2 bases from J, with 8 bases between. The CDR3 bases are TGTGCCACCAGTGATTCTTACAGTAACACCGGGGAGCTGTTTTTT. It encodes CATSDSYSNTGELFF.

The V call is TRBV7-9, the J call TRBJ2-4, with no clear D. The germline CDR1 and CDR2 sequences are SEHNR and FQNEAQ (reference sequence). The CDR3 length is 11 residues. V gave up 4 bases and J gave up 8 bases, with 6 bases separating them. CDR3 nucleotides: TGTGCCAGCAGCTCTACGTACATTCAGTACTTC. It yields the protein CASSSTYIQYF.

This clonotype has a handful of counts. V usage is TRBV6-1 and J usage is TRBJ1-5, with a tentative D call TRBD1 (5 bases). The CDR3 consists of 16 residues. The V and J ends lost 5 bases and 0 bases respectively, with 14 bases between them. Germline loops: CDR1 MNHNS, CDR2 SASEGT. The CDR3: CASSPQAVLSNQPQHF. For the CDR3, the DNA is TGTGCCAGCAGTCCACAGGCGGTCCTTAGCAATCAGCCCCAGCATTTT.

This clonotype was seen many times. The rearrangement joins TRBV24-1 to TRBJ2-1, with D possibly matching TRBD2 (6 bases). Germline CDR1 KGHDR, CDR2 SFDVKD. V lost 3 bases and J lost 5, with 10 bases in between. The CDR3 is 14 residues long. This CDR3 is CATSDRDWHNEQFF. Written as DNA, the CDR3 is TGTGCCACCAGTGATAGGGACTGGCACAATGAGCAGTTCTTC.